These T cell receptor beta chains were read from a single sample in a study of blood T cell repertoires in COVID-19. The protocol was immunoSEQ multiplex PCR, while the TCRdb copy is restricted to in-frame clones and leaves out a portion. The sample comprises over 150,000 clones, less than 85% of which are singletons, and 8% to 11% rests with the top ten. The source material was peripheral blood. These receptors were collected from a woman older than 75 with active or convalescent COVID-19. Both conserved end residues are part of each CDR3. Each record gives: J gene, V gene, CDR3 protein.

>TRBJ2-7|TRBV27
CASSSGLYEQYF
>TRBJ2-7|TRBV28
CASSLWSAGLAPSSYEQYF
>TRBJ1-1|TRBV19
CASSRAGDVYEAFF
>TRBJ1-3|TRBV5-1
CASSSQGFSGNTIYF
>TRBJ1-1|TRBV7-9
CASSLVSYSRGAGTEAFF
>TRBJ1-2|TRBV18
CASSPSSGTTNYGYTF
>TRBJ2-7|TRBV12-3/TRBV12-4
CASSLKQTYEQYF
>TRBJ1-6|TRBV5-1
CASSLDRDNSPLHF
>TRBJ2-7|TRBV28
CASSLSTGRGVGEQYF
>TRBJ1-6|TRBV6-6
CASSYSTGPYNSPLHF
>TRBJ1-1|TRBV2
CASSEEQSYTEAFF
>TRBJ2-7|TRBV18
CASSPPGLAGAHEQYF
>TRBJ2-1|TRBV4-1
CASSQDPSSYNEQFF
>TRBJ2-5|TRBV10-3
CAISPITGGGETQYF
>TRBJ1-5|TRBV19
CASSDRGSNQPQHF
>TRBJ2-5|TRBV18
CASSSRRGQGTETQYF
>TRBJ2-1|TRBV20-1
CSASGRENWGNEQFF
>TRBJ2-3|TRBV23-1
CASSRRGRVSSTDTQYF
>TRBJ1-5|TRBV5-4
CASSSDMSGQPQHF
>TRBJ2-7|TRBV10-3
CAISAPQTGALYEQYF